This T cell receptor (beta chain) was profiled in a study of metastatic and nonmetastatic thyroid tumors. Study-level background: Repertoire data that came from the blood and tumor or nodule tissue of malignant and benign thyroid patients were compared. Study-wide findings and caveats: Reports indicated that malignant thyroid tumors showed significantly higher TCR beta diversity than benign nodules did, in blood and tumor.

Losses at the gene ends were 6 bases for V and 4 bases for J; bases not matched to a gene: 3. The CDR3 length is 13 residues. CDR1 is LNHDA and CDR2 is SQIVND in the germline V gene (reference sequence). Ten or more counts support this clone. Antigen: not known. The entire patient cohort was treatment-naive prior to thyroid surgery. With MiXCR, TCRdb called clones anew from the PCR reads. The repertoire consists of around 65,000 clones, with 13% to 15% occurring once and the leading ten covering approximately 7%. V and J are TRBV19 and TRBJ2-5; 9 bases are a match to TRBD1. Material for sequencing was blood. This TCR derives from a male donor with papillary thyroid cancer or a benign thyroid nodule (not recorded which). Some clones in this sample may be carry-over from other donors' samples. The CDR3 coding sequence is TGTGCCAGTAGCAACAGGGGGCGAGAGACCCAGTACTTC. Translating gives CASSNRGRETQYF.